Following are 14 T cell receptor beta chains from one sample sequenced in a study of blood T cell repertoires in COVID-19. The repertoire was sequenced with immunoSEQ multiplex PCR; TCRdb's copy has only in-frame clones and lacks some. The sample records 110,000 to 150,000 clones, around four fifths being singletons. Source material: peripheral blood. The receptor source for this set is a human donor in a cohort sampled during active COVID-19.

V gene TRBV14 combines with J gene TRBJ1-1; tentative D call: TRBD1 (5 bases). Trimming shortened V by 0 bases and J by 0 bases, and 11 bases separated the two germline ends. This CDR3 has 16 residues. CDR1 and CDR2 from the germline V gene are SGHDN and FVKESK. The CDR3 loop reads CASSQDWGRVNTEAFF. The DNA of the CDR3 is TGTGCCAGCAGCCAAGATTGGGGCAGGGTGAACACTGAAGCTTTCTTT.

For this clone: A junction boundary mismatches the germline segment, possibly from a read error. The rearrangement uses TRBV9 and TRBJ1-6; D gene unclear. The CDR3 totals 12 residues. Germline CDR1 is SGDLS and CDR2 is YYNGEE. CDR3 nucleotides: TGCGGGGAGGGAATTTTAAATTCACCCCTCCACTTT. Its protein is CGEGILNSPLHF.

This chain links TRBV19 with TRBJ2-7; a weak D match, TRBD2 (7 bases). V was clipped by 6 bases and J by 5 bases, with 14 bases between them. The CDR3 totals 13 residues. Germline values: CDR1 LNHDA, CDR2 SQIVND (reference sequence). The CDR3 DNA is TGTGCCAGTAGAGGGAGGGGGATGAACGAGCAGTACTTC. Residues: CASRGRGMNEQYF. Variable domain in full (rest from reference TRBV19 and TRBJ2-7): DGGITQSPKYLFRKEGQNVTLSCEQNLNHDAMYWYRQDPGQGLRLIYYSQIVNDFQKGDIAEGYSVSREKKESFPLTVTSAQKNPTAFYLCASRGRGMNEQYFGPGTRLTVT.

The chain employs TRBV7-9 and TRBJ2-3, with 9 bases identical to TRBD2. Germline CDR1 reads SEHNR; CDR2 reads FQNEAQ (reference sequence). After removal of 5 bases from V and 7 bases from J, the junction contained 13 bases not matched to a gene. The CDR3 consists of 16 residues. The CDR3 nucleotides are TGTGCCAGCAGCCGCCGGGGCGGGAGGGCCGTGAATACGCAGTATTTT. Its translation: CASSRRGGRAVNTQYF.

The chain employs TRBV15 and TRBJ1-2, with TRBD1 matching 8 bases. Per the germline V gene, CDR1 is LNHNV and CDR2 is YYDKDF (reference sequence). V trimming: 1 base; J trimming: 0 bases; junction bases outside the gene matches: 4. The CDR3 loop spans 16 amino acids. CDR3 coding DNA: TGTGCCACCAGCAGAGCCGACAGGGGAGCTAACTATGGCTACACCTTC. Translation gives CATSRADRGANYGYTF.

This clone was seen once. This chain joins TRBV7-2 and TRBJ1-2; TRBD1 matches at 11 bases. The trim removed 5 bases at V and 4 bases at J, leaving 6 bases unmatched. Germline CDR1 is SGHTA and CDR2 is FQGNSA. The CDR3 contains 15 residues. The CDR3: CASSKEGQGVYGYTF. DNA for the CDR3: TGTGCCAGCAGCAAGGAGGGACAGGGGGTCTATGGCTACACCTTC. Variable domain in full (rest from reference TRBV7-2 and TRBJ1-2): GAGVSQSPSNKVTEKGKDVELRCDPISGHTALYWYRQSLGQGLEFLIYFQGNSAPDKSGLPSDRFSAERTGGSVSTLTIQRTQQEDSAVYLCASSKEGQGVYGYTFGSGTRLTVV.

This chain links TRBV3-1 (or the pseudogene TRBV3-2) with TRBJ2-3; 14 positions match TRBD2. The germline gives CDR1 LGHDT, CDR2 YNNKEL (reference sequence). Trimming cost V 4 bases and J 4 bases; bases outside gene matches: 10. The CDR3 runs 18 residues. The DNA of the CDR3 is TGTGCCAGCAGCCTACGGACTAGCGGGAGGTACATTGCAGATACGCAGTATTTT. Protein: CASSLRTSGRYIADTQYF.

The gene calls are TRBV7-9 and TRBJ2-1, with 7 nucleotides matching TRBD1. CDR3 length: 14 residues. Germline V gives CDR1 SEHNR, CDR2 FQNEAQ (reference sequence). J was trimmed by 3 bases and V by 3 bases; bases with no gene match: 2. The CDR3 here is CASSFTGDYNEQFF. In DNA, the CDR3 is TGTGCCAGCAGCTTTACAGGGGACTACAATGAGCAGTTCTTC.

The chain combines TRBV2 with TRBJ2-1, with D possibly matching TRBD2 (6 bases). This CDR3 contains 14 residues. The V end lost 8 bases, the J end lost 2 bases, and 13 bases lay between the germline ends. The germline V gene has CDR1 SNHLY and CDR2 FYNNEI. The CDR3 spells CASGAGWAYNEQFF. CDR3 DNA sequence: TGTGCCAGCGGGGCGGGGTGGGCCTACAATGAGCAGTTCTTC.

CDR3 DNA: TGTGCCACCAGTGGGGGAGGGAGGCCCTACAATGAGCAGTTCTTC. The encoded protein is CATSGGGRPYNEQFF. The J gene is TRBJ2-1, the V gene TRBV24-1, with 7 bases matching TRBD2. This CDR3 has 15 residues. J lost 2 bases, V lost 5 bases, and 5 bases had no gene match. Germline CDR1 KGHDR, CDR2 SFDVKD.

This clone appeared once. The chain uses TRBV3-1 (or the pseudogene TRBV3-2) and TRBJ1-1, with a possible D match to TRBD1 (5 bases). Germline V CDR1 and CDR2: LGHDT, YNNKEL (reference sequence). The V gene lost 4 bases and the J gene lost 4 bases, with 7 bases spanning the gap. The CDR3 sequence is 12 residues long. The CDR3: CASSRGATEAFF. The CDR3 bases are TGTGCCAGCAGCCGTGGGGCCACTGAAGCTTTCTTT.

This chain connects TRBV30 to TRBJ1-6; unclear D gene. The CDR3 sequence is 16 residues long. V was pared by 5 bases and J by 1 base, with 15 bases between. Germline CDR1 reads GTSNPN; CDR2 reads SVGIG (reference sequence). CDR3: CAWDPGFRSYNSPLHF. The CDR3 DNA is TGTGCCTGGGATCCGGGATTTAGATCCTATAATTCACCCCTCCACTTT.

The chain couples TRBV19 to TRBJ2-7; 9 bases are shared with TRBD1. The CDR3 totals 17 residues. CDR1 is LNHDA, CDR2 SQIVND, per germline (reference sequence). Trimming removed 2 bases from V and 6 bases from J; junction bases left unmatched: 14. The CDR3 region is CASSIKAPGQGPGEQYF. CDR3 nucleotides: TGTGCCAGTAGTATAAAGGCCCCGGGACAGGGTCCGGGCGAGCAGTACTTC.

The chain links TRBV12-3 or TRBV12-4 to TRBJ1-5, with TRBD1 matching over 7 bases. V dropped 3 bases and J dropped 4; count of bases not matched to a gene: 0. The CDR3 totals 13 residues. CDR3 protein: CASSLDRNQPQHF. In DNA form, the CDR3 reads TGTGCCAGCAGTTTGGACAGGAATCAGCCCCAGCATTTT.